The clone carrying this T cell receptor beta chain was recorded a few times. Its antigen is as yet unknown. These data belong to a study of blood T cells in healthy people across ages. Then a second PCR, running roughly 7 to 11 cycles, was carried out with a sample-barcoded 5' primer and a J-beta primer mix. TCRdb fed the 5' RACE reads into MiXCR, producing one record per CDR3 protein. Among around 820,000 distinct CDR3 sequences listed, approximately 25% were seen once. Findings of the study overall: A roughly linear fall in TCR beta diversity per million T cells was seen with increasing age.

In each sample, at least 6.5 million PBMCs were isolated. Germline V gene lookup returns CDR1 MNHEY and CDR2 SVGEGT. The CDR3 runs 14 residues. These data were likewise used in another study, on T cells of mothers and their children. From that report: Each child contributed roughly 3 million TCR beta CDR3 reads, while each mother contributed over 9 million.

The rearrangement uses TRBV6-2 or TRBV6-3 and TRBJ2-5; D is unclear. The J call may be wrong; the DNA end is better matched by TRBJ2-7. The sample was blood. The receptor's source is a boy under 18 in good health. As DNA, the CDR3 is TGTGCCAGCAGTGACGGCCGGCTCCTCTACGAGCAGTACTTC. This sequence encodes CASSDGRLLYEQYF.